This T cell receptor (beta chain) was recovered during a study of vaccination and CD4 T cells after COVID-19. Findings of the study overall: Convalescent patients showed a median around 85% of reactive clones that were seen only post-vaccination.

Cultured CD4+ T cell DNA underwent sequencing with the Oncomine TCR Beta short-read assay. TCRdb ran MiXCR on the PCR reads and lists one entry per CDR3 protein. The data show roughly 20,000 distinct CDR3 sequences, less than 60% seen once. This clonotype was seen a few times. No antigen is known for it. Regarding treatment: approximately nine-day PBMC culture with coronavirus spike peptide pools or control peptides (ViraFEST assay). CDR1 and CDR2 (germline): MGHDK, SYGVNS. Trimming took 5 bases from V and 1 from J, leaving 8 bases between them. This CDR3 has 13 amino acids. The receptor was derived from a human donor who had recovered from COVID-19. Here the sequenced sample was CD4+ T cells from blood, cultured in vitro, taken after SARS-CoV-2 vaccination. The rearrangement uses TRBV25-1 and TRBJ1-1; no definite D call. The CDR3 nucleotides are TGTGCCAGCAGTTCGTACGGGAACACTGAAGCTTTCTTT. It yields the protein CASSSYGNTEAFF.